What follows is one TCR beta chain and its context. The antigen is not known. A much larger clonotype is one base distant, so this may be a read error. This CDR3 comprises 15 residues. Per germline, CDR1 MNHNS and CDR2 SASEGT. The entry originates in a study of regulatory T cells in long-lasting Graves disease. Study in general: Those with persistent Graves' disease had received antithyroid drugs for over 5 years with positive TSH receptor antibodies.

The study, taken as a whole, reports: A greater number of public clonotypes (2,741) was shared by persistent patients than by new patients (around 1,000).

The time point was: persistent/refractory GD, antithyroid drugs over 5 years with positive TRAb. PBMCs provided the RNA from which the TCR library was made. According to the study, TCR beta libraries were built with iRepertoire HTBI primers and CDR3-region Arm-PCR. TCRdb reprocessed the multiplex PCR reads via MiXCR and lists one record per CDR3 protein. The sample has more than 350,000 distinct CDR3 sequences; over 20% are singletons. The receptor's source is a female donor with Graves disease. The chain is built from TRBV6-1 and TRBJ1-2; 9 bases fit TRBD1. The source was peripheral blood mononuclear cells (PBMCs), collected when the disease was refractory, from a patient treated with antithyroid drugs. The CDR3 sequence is CVSSEGGTGNYGYTF. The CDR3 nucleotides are TGTGTCAGCAGTGAAGGTGGGACAGGGAACTATGGCTACACCTTC.